This is a list of T cell receptor beta chains from one sample in a study of shared clonotypes between healthy human individuals. Profiling relied on immunoSEQ multiplex PCR, and the TCRdb table lists in-frame clones only, not all of them. This sample yields about 2.4 million clones, of which 90% to 95% are seen a single time; around 0.4% belongs to the top ten. Material for sequencing was naive CD4+ T cells from PBMCs. These receptors all stem from a man aged 18 to 29 in good health. Some clones in this sample may be carry-over from other donors' samples. The CDR3 runs from the conserved cysteine through the conserved F or W. Each record gives: CDR3 protein, CDR3 DNA, clone size, D gene, V gene, J gene. A D gene is named only where the DNA matches it firmly. Not all rows give a size; the values are once, few, many and, for expanded clones, a class.

CDR3: CASSTVWNVYNEQFF; DNA: TGTGCCAGCAGCACAGTGTGGAATGTCTACAATGAGCAGTTCTTC; size: -; D: -; V: TRBV2; J: TRBJ2-1
CDR3: CASSQLLADTDTQYF; DNA: TGCGCCAGCAGCCAACTCCTAGCGGACACAGATACGCAGTATTTT; size: once; D: TRBD2; V: TRBV4-1; J: TRBJ2-3
CDR3: CASSPLSLGGGQGYEQYF; DNA: TGTGCCAGCAGTCCCCTCTCGTTGGGGGGGGGACAGGGCTACGAGCAGTACTTC; size: -; D: TRBD1; V: TRBV28; J: TRBJ2-7
CDR3: CARSLGACGGELFF; DNA: TGTGCCAGAAGCTTGGGGGCGTGCGGCGGGGAGCTGTTTTTT; size: -; D: -; V: TRBV5-3; J: TRBJ2-2
CDR3: CASSHPAEEKLFF; DNA: TGCGCCAGCAGCCATCCGGCGGAAGAAAAACTGTTTTTT; size: -; D: -; V: TRBV4-1; J: TRBJ1-4
CDR3: CASARQGGTDTQYF; DNA: TGTGCCAGCGCTAGACAGGGAGGGACAGATACGCAGTATTTT; size: -; D: -; V: TRBV28; J: TRBJ2-3
CDR3: CASSQDFGGGGSPLHF; DNA: TGCGCCAGCAGCCAAGATTTTGGGGGCGGAGGTTCACCCCTCCACTTT; size: -; D: -; V: TRBV4-3; J: TRBJ1-6
CDR3: CASSPLKGEQYF; DNA: TGTGCCAGCAGCCCCTTGAAGGGCGAGCAGTACTTC; size: few; D: -; V: TRBV7-2; J: TRBJ2-7
CDR3: CASSEEEGRLLQNQPQHF; DNA: TGTGCCAGCAGTGAAGAGGAAGGGAGGCTACTGCAAAATCAGCCCCAGCATTTT; size: -; D: -; V: TRBV2; J: TRBJ1-5
CDR3: CASRYLGGDTQYF; DNA: TGTGCCAGTCGCTACCTAGGAGGAGATACGCAGTATTTT; size: -; D: -; V: TRBV19; J: TRBJ2-3
CDR3: CASKSPELRKGRNYGYTF; DNA: TGTGCCAGCAAATCGCCAGAATTGAGGAAGGGCCGTAACTATGGCTACACCTTC; size: -; D: -; V: TRBV28; J: TRBJ1-2
CDR3: CASSVTPGSTDTQYF; DNA: TGTGCCAGCAGCGTCACTCCGGGCAGCACAGATACGCAGTATTTT; size: -; D: -; V: TRBV9; J: TRBJ2-3
CDR3: CASSPPWGGGYTF; DNA: TGTGCCAGCAGCCCGCCTTGGGGTGGAGGCTACACCTTC; size: -; D: -; V: TRBV9; J: TRBJ1-2
CDR3: CASSRRQGFGGYTF; DNA: TGTGCCAGCAGTCGACGACAGGGGTTCGGTGGCTACACCTTC; size: -; D: TRBD1; V: TRBV6-5; J: TRBJ1-2
CDR3: CASSQGGLAGANEQFF; DNA: TGTGCCAGCAGCCAAGGGGGACTAGCGGGAGCAAATGAGCAGTTCTTC; size: -; D: TRBD2; V: TRBV4-2; J: TRBJ2-1
CDR3: CASSLGAGNTIYF; DNA: TGTGCCAGCAGCCTAGGGGCGGGAAACACCATATATTTT; size: -; D: -; V: TRBV5-4; J: TRBJ1-3
CDR3: CASSLGHLSTGELFF; DNA: TGCGCCAGCAGCTTGGGTCATCTCTCTACCGGGGAGCTGTTTTTT; size: -; D: -; V: TRBV5-1; J: TRBJ2-2
CDR3: CASSLRLAEAYNEQFF; DNA: TGCGCCAGCAGCTTGAGGCTAGCGGAGGCCTACAATGAGCAGTTCTTC; size: -; D: TRBD2; V: TRBV5-1; J: TRBJ2-1
CDR3: CASSEAWGYQPQHF; DNA: TGTGCCAGCAGTGAAGCGTGGGGGTATCAGCCCCAGCATTTT; size: few; D: -; V: TRBV6-1; J: TRBJ1-5
CDR3: CASSLAGGGGELFF; DNA: TGCGCCAGCAGCTTGGCCGGGGGCGGAGGGGAGCTGTTTTTT; size: -; D: -; V: TRBV5-1; J: TRBJ2-2
CDR3: CASSQGQAETEAFF; DNA: TGTGCCAGCAGCCAAGGACAGGCCGAAACTGAAGCTTTCTTT; size: -; D: TRBD1; V: TRBV7-9; J: TRBJ1-1
CDR3: CASSPPVVTDTQYF; DNA: TGTGCCAGCTCACCACCGGTCGTCACAGATACGCAGTATTTT; size: -; D: -; V: TRBV18; J: TRBJ2-3
CDR3: CASGGSGTEAFF; DNA: TGTGCCAGCGGGGGGTCCGGCACTGAAGCTTTCTTT; size: once; D: -; V: TRBV28; J: TRBJ1-1
CDR3: CASSWGRLASTDTQYF; DNA: TGTGCCAGCAGTTGGGGAAGGCTAGCGTCGACAGATACGCAGTATTTT; size: -; D: -; V: TRBV27; J: TRBJ2-3
CDR3: CASSFGPYEQYF; DNA: TGTGCCAGCAGCTTCGGACCCTACGAGCAGTACTTC; size: -; D: -; V: TRBV11-2; J: TRBJ2-7
CDR3: CASSQEWELAGGVYTDTQYF; DNA: TGCGCCAGCAGCCAAGAATGGGAACTAGCGGGGGGGGTCTACACAGATACGCAGTATTTT; size: -; D: TRBD2; V: TRBV4-3; J: TRBJ2-3
CDR3: CASSQLTDSGNTIYF; DNA: TGTGCCAGCAGCCAACTGACAGACTCTGGAAACACCATATATTTT; size: -; D: -; V: TRBV4-2; J: TRBJ1-3
CDR3: CASSLVRDSTYEQYF; DNA: TGTGCCAGCAGCTTAGTCCGGGACAGTACCTACGAGCAGTACTTC; size: -; D: TRBD1; V: TRBV7-6; J: TRBJ2-7
CDR3: CASARDNSNTGELFF; DNA: TGTGCCAGTGCGAGGGACAACTCGAACACCGGGGAGCTGTTTTTT; size: -; D: -; V: TRBV6-1; J: TRBJ2-2
CDR3: CASSLGLAVSTDTQYF; DNA: TGTGCCAGCAGCTTAGGGCTAGCGGTTAGCACAGATACGCAGTATTTT; size: -; D: TRBD2; V: TRBV7-9; J: TRBJ2-3
CDR3: CASSSQGGRNTEAFF; DNA: TGTGCCAGCAGCTCCCAAGGGGGTAGGAACACTGAAGCTTTCTTT; size: few; D: -; V: TRBV7-3; J: TRBJ1-1
CDR3: CASSGGTGVAGELFF; DNA: TGTGCCAGCAGCGGAGGGACAGGGGTAGCCGGGGAGCTGTTTTTT; size: -; D: TRBD1; V: TRBV5-6; J: TRBJ2-2
CDR3: CASSTRTGGIISQPQHF; DNA: TGTGCCAGCAGCACCAGGACAGGGGGTATTATCAGTCAGCCCCAGCATTTT; size: -; D: TRBD1; V: TRBV28; J: TRBJ1-5
CDR3: CASSLVIRAEAFF; DNA: TGTGCCAGCAGCTTAGTCATCAGGGCTGAAGCTTTCTTT; size: few; D: -; V: TRBV7-2; J: TRBJ1-1
CDR3: CASSRRPDYEQYF; DNA: TGTGCCAGCAGCCGACGACCAGACTACGAGCAGTACTTC; size: -; D: -; V: TRBV11-2; J: TRBJ2-7
CDR3: CASSQPGQAGNQPQHF; DNA: TGCGCCAGCAGCCAACCCGGACAGGCAGGCAATCAGCCCCAGCATTTT; size: -; D: TRBD1; V: TRBV4-1; J: TRBJ1-5
CDR3: CAGGERDAPGGEQFF; DNA: TGTGCCGGGGGCGAGCGGGACGCCCCGGGGGGTGAGCAGTTCTTC; size: -; D: -; V: TRBV2; J: TRBJ2-1
CDR3: CASSQGDINTEAFF; DNA: TGCGCCAGCAGCCAGGGGGACATCAACACTGAAGCTTTCTTT; size: -; D: -; V: TRBV4-1; J: TRBJ1-1
CDR3: CASSFQRAVYGYTF; DNA: TGTGCCAGCAGTTTTCAGCGGGCAGTCTATGGCTACACCTTC; size: -; D: -; V: TRBV28; J: TRBJ1-2
CDR3: CASSISTSGNEQFF; DNA: TGTGCCAGTAGTATTTCGACTAGCGGGAATGAGCAGTTCTTC; size: -; D: TRBD2; V: TRBV19; J: TRBJ2-1
CDR3: CASSRMGQGGEKLFF; DNA: TGTGCCAGCAGCCGAATGGGACAGGGTGGGGAAAAACTGTTTTTT; size: -; D: TRBD1; V: TRBV11-2; J: TRBJ1-4
CDR3: CAWSTSAIADTQYF; DNA: TGTGCCTGGAGCACTAGCGCAATCGCAGATACGCAGTATTTT; size: -; D: TRBD2; V: TRBV30; J: TRBJ2-3
CDR3: CASTFRARVSGANVLTF; DNA: TGTGCCAGCACCTTTCGAGCCAGGGTCTCTGGGGCCAACGTCCTGACTTTC; size: -; D: -; V: TRBV7-8; J: TRBJ2-6
CDR3: CSASSGQPQHF; DNA: TGCAGTGCTAGTTCCGGTCAGCCCCAGCATTTT; size: -; D: -; V: TRBV20-1; J: TRBJ1-5
CDR3: CASSIQGWTEAFF; DNA: TGTGCCAGTAGTATACAGGGGTGGACTGAAGCTTTCTTT; size: -; D: -; V: TRBV19; J: TRBJ1-1
CDR3: CASSLKGTSGYEQYF; DNA: TGTGCCAGCAGCTTAAAAGGGACTAGCGGCTACGAGCAGTACTTC; size: -; D: TRBD2; V: TRBV7-8; J: TRBJ2-7
CDR3: CASSQGHLSSYGYTF; DNA: TGTGCCAGCAGCCAAGGACACCTGTCTTCCTATGGCTACACCTTC; size: -; D: -; V: TRBV4-2; J: TRBJ1-2
CDR3: CASSYSRVVPRTFF; DNA: TGTGCCAGCAGTTACTCGAGAGTGGTTCCAAGAACTTTCTTT; size: once; D: -; V: TRBV6-5; J: TRBJ1-1
CDR3: CAGKLSDLGEQYF; DNA: TGCGCCGGCAAACTATCCGACTTAGGGGAGCAGTACTTC; size: -; D: -; V: TRBV5-1; J: TRBJ2-7
CDR3: CAWTPGQGVSEQYF; DNA: TGTGCCTGGACCCCGGGACAGGGGGTAAGCGAGCAGTACTTC; size: once; D: TRBD1; V: TRBV30; J: TRBJ2-7
CDR3: CSVRDQTNEKLFF; DNA: TGCAGCGTTCGGGACCAAACTAATGAAAAACTGTTTTTT; size: once; D: -; V: TRBV29-1; J: TRBJ1-4